This TCR beta chain was profiled in a study of shared clonotypes between healthy human individuals. Germline loops: CDR1 MNHEY, CDR2 SMNVEV (reference sequence). The CDR3 runs 14 residues. V shed 5 bases and J shed 2 bases, with 13 bases lying between them. Some clones are missing from TCRdb's copy, which holds only in-frame ones; the method was immunoSEQ multiplex PCR. Found here are some 490,000 clones, 81% of them singletons; the top ten hold over 9.5%. This chain joins TRBV27 and TRBJ2-7; D is uncertain. The sequence was collected from a middle-aged woman in good health. Some clones in this sample may be carry-over from other donors' samples. Source material: PBMCs. CDR3 sequence reads: CASSPHISPYEQYF. For the CDR3, the DNA is TGTGCCAGCAGTCCCCATATTTCCCCCTACGAGCAGTACTTC.